This paragraph reports one T cell receptor beta chain. Its target is unknown. TCRdb's table, derived via immunoSEQ multiplex PCR, lists solely in-frame clones and lacks some. The sample holds 150,000 to 180,000 clones, 70% to 90% seen once. This record belongs to a study of cytomegalovirus exposure and HLA in healthy donors. Whole-study results and caveats: Later, an analysis found that TCR clusters from the first cohort tended to co-occur in the 90 to 150 validation repertoires.

The CDR3 is 18 residues long. CDR1 and CDR2 from the germline V gene are SGHTA and FQGNSA. The ends lost 0 bases at V and 0 bases at J; junction bases unmatched: 5. Material: PBMCs. The sequence came from a man aged 18 to 35 in good health and CMV-seropositive. This chain uses TRBV7-2 with TRBJ2-1; 10 nucleotides agree with TRBD2. The DNA of the CDR3 is TGTGCCAGCAGCTTAGCGCCGCTAGCGGGGGCCTCCTACAATGAGCAGTTCTTC. This sequence encodes CASSLAPLAGASYNEQFF.